This T cell receptor beta chain was sequenced in a study of cytomegalovirus exposure and HLA in healthy donors (dated by TCRdb to the late 2010s). The study in broad terms: In an earlier analysis of several hundred of the donors, 250 to 350 Gb of sequence data and 100 million or so unique TCR beta sequences from 180 million or so T cells were reported. Several DR-DQ haplotypes were treated as single units for association and clustering because of strong linkage in the cohort. The study combined high-throughput TCR immunosequencing, statistical association of individual TCRs with disease status, and machine learning to predict cytomegalovirus infection status. Typing coverage differed by locus: A, B, C, DRB1 and DQB1 were typed in roughly 620-630 donors, DQA1 in approximately 520, DPA1 in 600 to 610, and DPB1 in approximately 450. A later genetic analysis took genome-wide SNP genotypes for 398 of the 666 donors and used that subset as a discovery cohort. In the later analysis, no new phenotypic data were used to find candidate immune exposures; instead, reliance was placed on TCR beta sequences and their occurrence across donors. All discovery cohort repertoires had been generated using a single sequencing platform. Approximately 300 gigabases of sequencing data and roughly 81 million unique TCR sequences made up an early release that covered several hundred HLA-typed donors. Donor age, sex, ethnicity and CMV serostatus were compiled together with the repertoire data. Among about 410 genotyped donors of the cohort, an average of about 240,000 unique TCR beta nucleotide sequences was sequenced per donor, of which roughly 18% were non-productive. The study was designed to test whether signatures of past pathogen exposure could be identified by cataloging public T cell receptors. Class I and class II HLA loci were covered by the typing at four-digit resolution. Using immunosequencing, the study profiled T cell repertoires from about 650 subjects and related those repertoires to cytomegalovirus serostatus. To study patterns of TCR occurrence, a later analysis re-analyzed previously published TCR beta repertoires from 666 donors and added high-resolution HLA genotyping. An earlier analysis of around 540 of the donors applied high-throughput TCR beta sequencing to assess whether each TCR beta V gene segment acted as functional or pseudogenic. The genetic ancestry cluster associated with self-reported Caucasian donors included about 81% of the approximately 430 genotyped donors. Besides the first cohort of 550 to 750 subjects, a separate validation cohort made up of 120 different subjects was used.

On this clone itself: It has no known antigen specificity. Base qualities are missing; no much larger clone stands one base away.

The cohort was made up of around 720 healthy bone marrow donors. All cohort members were sampled while nominally healthy, although unrecorded immune exposures were likely present. The donor tested CMV seronegative and was one of the 352 seronegative cohort members. A peripheral blood sample was collected from each donor, and TCR beta sequencing was performed on peripheral blood mononuclear cells. Genomic DNA was extracted from the blood cell samples with the Qiagen DNeasy Blood Extraction Kit. Broader findings and caveats from the paper: A further reported finding was that TCR beta sequences accurately predicted the HLA-A and HLA-B alleles for most subjects in the first cohort. In this cohort, only TCR beta chains were sequenced, and detectable features were limited by the absence of alpha or paired-chain data. Because the 87-base-pair reads could not distinguish some IMGT-functional V segments, including TRBV6-2 and TRBV6-3, those segments were excluded. In vitro tests confirmed that a few of the cytomegalovirus-associated TCR beta chains recognize cytomegalovirus antigens. Sequencing depth was assumed to be roughly uniform across donors in the presence/absence analyses, though that assumption may not hold. Broadly in line with IMGT annotations, most TCR beta V segments showed up in productive rearrangements about 87% or about 30% of the time in an earlier analysis of several hundred of the donors. In the study, approximately 160 TCR beta chains were listed as associated with cytomegalovirus. In both the original and validation cohorts, the classifier was reported to diagnose cytomegalovirus status with high specificity and sensitivity. In a later genetic analysis, a missense DCLRE1C variant was associated with V-gene and J-gene trimming of TCR beta chains, and the association was replicated in an independent cohort. Because HLA typing was unavailable for some donors at each locus, only the typed subset was used in association tests. In a later analysis, some 18,000 TCR beta sequences were associated with specific HLA alleles at a false discovery rate of 0.05. A group of highly shared sequence variants was considered likely to be a technical artifact of the sequencing pipeline. In a later analysis, TCR association rates were found to vary across HLA loci, with the most associated TCRs seen for DRB1 alleles and the fewest for HLA-C alleles. In a later genetic analysis, fewer N-insertions in productive TCRs were reported among donors in an Asian-associated ancestry cluster than the approximately 670-donor mean. CMV serostatus was the only immune exposure information available for the cohort. In a later analysis, most CMV-associated TCR beta chains were found to appear HLA-restricted, with HLA associations seemingly driven largely by CMV exposure. Compared with equally common non-associated chains, HLA-associated TCR beta chains in a later analysis were more clonally expanded and had lower generation probabilities. Because counts were too low, about 18 rarely observed V segments, including chromosome 9 orphons, were left out of the earlier analysis of 587 of the donors. Linkage disequilibrium might explain the correlated functional status among segregating V segments, but an unknown experimental factor could not be excluded. Across donors, most TCR sequences were observed very rarely, whereas some public TCRs were present in many individuals. According to the authors, the approach could potentially be generalized to other disease states and immunological phenotypes. Strong co-occurrence of HLA alleles, especially DR and DQ, made assigning TCR associations to individual alleles difficult. Several of the top co-occurrence clusters appeared to be linked to parvovirus B19, influenza, CMV and Epstein-Barr virus, according to a later analysis.

There are 14 amino acids in the CDR3, from cysteine to phenylalanine inclusive. Only CDR3 DNA is held: 42 bases, read in frame from base 1. Based on the germline V gene, the CDR1 and CDR2 sequences are MGHRA and YSYEKL. A distance of 9 bases separates the germline ends of V and J, which lose 1 base and 3 bases respectively. Library preparation was by the immunoSEQ multiplex PCR assay. For the multiplex PCR, a mixture combining 60 forward primers for TCR Vbeta segments and 13 reverse primers for TCR Jbeta segments was used. The CDR3 region of rearranged TCR beta genes was amplified from genomic DNA by a multiplex PCR assay. The Illumina HiSeq System was used to sequence the amplified TCR beta libraries as 87-base-pair reads. Turning to the authors' computational methods: In a later analysis, 77 million or so unique TCR beta chains were counted across the roughly 610 repertoires, and around 10 million of these chains were shared by at least two donors. Raw reads were error-corrected and collapsed into unique sequences with a nearest-neighbor algorithm that merged closely related sequences to remove PCR and sequencing errors. CDR3 sequences were aligned to IMGT reference sequences to assign V, D and J gene segments. For a sequence to be retained, at least a six-nucleotide match to both a V gene segment and a J gene segment was required. Rearrangements were classified as productive when the CDR3 lacked stop codons and remained in frame with V and J, and all other rearrangements were classified as non-productive. CDR3 was defined by IMGT convention, running from the second conserved V-encoded cysteine to the conserved J-encoded phenylalanine. Sequences without an unambiguous match to a single V gene segment were excluded from the earlier analysis of about 630 of the donors. In an earlier analysis of 587 of the donors, V segments were called functional above 56.7% productive rearrangements and were called segregating when the between-donor standard deviation exceeded 5%. A statistical classification framework was built to diagnose cytomegalovirus status from the catalog of TCR beta chain sequences. A later analysis assigned V and J genes by comparing TCR nucleotide sequences with IMGT/GENE-DB human TR gene sequences. In a later analysis, CDR3 sequences and most-parsimonious VDJ recombination scenarios were assigned using the TCRdist pipeline. In a later analysis, each TCR beta chain was defined by its CDR3 amino acid sequence together with its V-gene family, and reads without a unique V-gene family were excluded. A later analysis removed 500 to 650 highly shared, low-generation-probability nucleotide sequences to deal with suspected cross-contamination and a sequencing artifact. In a later analysis, a clonal expansion index was calculated for each public chain from normalized within-repertoire ranks of inferred template counts. In a later analysis, generation probabilities were computed with a VDJ recombination model fitted to out-of-frame rearrangements, and the resulting probabilities were checked against IGoR. In a later analysis, hypergeometric tests were used to score TCR-TCR, TCR-HLA and TCR-CMV co-occurrence, with a repertoire-size bias correction applied to TCR pairs. A later analysis estimated false discovery rates by permuting HLA or CMV assignments 20 times. In a later analysis, co-occurring TCRs were grouped with DBSCAN, and TCRdist sequence similarity was added when clustering was performed within HLA-allele-positive subsets. Co-occurrence clustering excluded repertoires with fewer than 30,000 or more than 120,000 public chains, plus five with anomalous nucleotide sharing. The table comes from immuneACCESS by way of TCRdb, which keeps in-frame sequences with V and J called. Part of the clones is missing from these tables; in studies checked, under half for an unresolved V gene and the rest for unknown reasons. V and J calls and clone size follow that table, whereas D and trimming were derived from the DNA. Present in this sample are about 190,000 clones, approximately 86% of which were seen just once. The ten top clones hold approximately 1.5% of the sample.

The rearranged segments are TRBV4-1 and TRBJ1-1, and TRBD1 may be the D gene, going by 5 matching bases. The sequencing sample was made of PBMCs. This clonotype originated in a young woman in good health and CMV-seronegative. Here is the DNA: TGCGCCAGCAGCCAAGGGCGGGGCCACACTGAAGCTTTCTTT. Its translation reads: CASSQGRGHTEAFF.